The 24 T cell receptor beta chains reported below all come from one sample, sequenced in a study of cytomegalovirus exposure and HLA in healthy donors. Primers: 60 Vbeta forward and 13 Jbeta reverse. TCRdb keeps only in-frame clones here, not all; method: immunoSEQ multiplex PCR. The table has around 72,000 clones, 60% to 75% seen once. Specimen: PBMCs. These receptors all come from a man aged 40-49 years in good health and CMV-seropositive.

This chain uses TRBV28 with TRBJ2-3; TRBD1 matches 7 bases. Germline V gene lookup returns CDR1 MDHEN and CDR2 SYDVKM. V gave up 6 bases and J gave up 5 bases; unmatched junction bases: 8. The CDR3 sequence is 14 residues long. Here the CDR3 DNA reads TGTGCCAGCAGCACCCCCCAGGGGGTAGATACGCAGTATTTT. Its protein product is CASSTPQGVDTQYF.

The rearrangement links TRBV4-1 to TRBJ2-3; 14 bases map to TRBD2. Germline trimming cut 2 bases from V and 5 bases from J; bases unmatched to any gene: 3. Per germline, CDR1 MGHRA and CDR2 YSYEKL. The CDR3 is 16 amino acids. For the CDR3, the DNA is TGCGCCAGCAGCCAAAGCGGGACTAGCGGGGGAGATACGCAGTATTTT. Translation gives CASSQSGTSGGDTQYF.

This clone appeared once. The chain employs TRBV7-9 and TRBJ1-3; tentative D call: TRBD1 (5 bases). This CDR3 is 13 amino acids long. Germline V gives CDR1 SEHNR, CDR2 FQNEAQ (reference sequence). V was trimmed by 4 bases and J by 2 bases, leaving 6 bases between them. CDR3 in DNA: TGTGCCAGCAGCTGGACAACTGGAAACACCATATATTTT. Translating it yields CASSWTTGNTIYF. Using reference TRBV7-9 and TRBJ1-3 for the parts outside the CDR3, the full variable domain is DTGVSQNPRHKITKRGQNVTFRCDPISEHNRLYWYRQTLGQGPEFLTYFQNEAQLEKSRLLSDRFSAERPKGSFSTLEIQRTEQGDSAMYLCASSWTTGNTIYFGEGSWLTVV.

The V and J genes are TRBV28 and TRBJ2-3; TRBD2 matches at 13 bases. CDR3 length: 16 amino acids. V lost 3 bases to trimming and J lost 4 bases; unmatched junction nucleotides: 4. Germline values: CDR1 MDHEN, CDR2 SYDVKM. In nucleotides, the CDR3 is TGTGCCAGCAGTTTTCCAACTAGCGGGGGGGCAGATACGCAGTATTTT. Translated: CASSFPTSGGADTQYF. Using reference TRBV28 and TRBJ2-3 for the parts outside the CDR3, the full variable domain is DVKVTQSSRYLVKRTGEKVFLECVQDMDHENMFWYRQDPGLGLRLIYFSYDVKMKEKGDIPEGYSVSREKKERFSLILESASTNQTSMYLCASSFPTSGGADTQYFGPGTRLTVL.

In DNA, the CDR3 is TGTGCCAGCAGTGAATATGGCAGGGGAAATGGCTACACCTTC. Its translation: CASSEYGRGNGYTF. This chain joins TRBV25-1 and TRBJ1-2, with a possible D match to TRBD1 (6 bases). This CDR3 spans 14 amino acids. V was clipped by 0 bases and J by 6 bases, with 11 bases between them. The germline V gene encodes CDR1 MGHDK and CDR2 SYGVNS.

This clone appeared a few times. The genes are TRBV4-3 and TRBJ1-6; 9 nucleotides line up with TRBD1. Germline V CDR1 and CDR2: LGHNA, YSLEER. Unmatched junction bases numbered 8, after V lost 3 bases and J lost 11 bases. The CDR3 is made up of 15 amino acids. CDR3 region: CASSQGQGELAPLHF. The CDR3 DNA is TGCGCCAGCAGCCAGGGACAGGGTGAATTGGCACCCCTCCACTTT.

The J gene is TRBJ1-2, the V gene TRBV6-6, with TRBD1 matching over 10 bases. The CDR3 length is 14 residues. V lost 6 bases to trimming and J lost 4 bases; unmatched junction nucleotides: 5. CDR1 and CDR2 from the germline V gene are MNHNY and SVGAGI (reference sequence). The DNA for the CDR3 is TGTGCCAGCAGCCCGGACAGGGGGGTCTATGGCTACACCTTC. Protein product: CASSPDRGVYGYTF.

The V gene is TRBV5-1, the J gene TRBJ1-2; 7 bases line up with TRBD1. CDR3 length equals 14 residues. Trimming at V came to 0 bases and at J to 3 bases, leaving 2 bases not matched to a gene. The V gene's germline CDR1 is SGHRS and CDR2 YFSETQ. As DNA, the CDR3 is TGCGCCAGCAGCTTGGCCGGACAGGACTATGGCTACACCTTC. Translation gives CASSLAGQDYGYTF.

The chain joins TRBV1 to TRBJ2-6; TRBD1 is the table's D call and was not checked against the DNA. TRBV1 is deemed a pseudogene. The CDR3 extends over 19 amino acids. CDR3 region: CTSSQEGTGSGPGANVLTF. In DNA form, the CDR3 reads TGCACCAGCAGCCAAGAAGGGACAGGGTCTGGACCTGGGGCCAACGTCCTGACTTTC.

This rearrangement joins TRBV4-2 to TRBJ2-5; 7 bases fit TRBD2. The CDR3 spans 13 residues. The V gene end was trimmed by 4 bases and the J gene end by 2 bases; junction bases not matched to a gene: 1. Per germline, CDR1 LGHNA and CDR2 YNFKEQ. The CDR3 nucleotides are TGTGCCAGCAGCCCCGGGGGGCAAGAGACCCAGTACTTC. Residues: CASSPGGQETQYF.

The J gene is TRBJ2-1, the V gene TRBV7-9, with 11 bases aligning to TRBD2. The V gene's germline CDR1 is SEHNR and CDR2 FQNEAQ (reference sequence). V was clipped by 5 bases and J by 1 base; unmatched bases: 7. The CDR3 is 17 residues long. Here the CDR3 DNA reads TGTGCCAGCAGCACTTATAGCGGGGGGGCTTCCTACAATGAGCAGTTCTTC. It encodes CASSTYSGGASYNEQFF.

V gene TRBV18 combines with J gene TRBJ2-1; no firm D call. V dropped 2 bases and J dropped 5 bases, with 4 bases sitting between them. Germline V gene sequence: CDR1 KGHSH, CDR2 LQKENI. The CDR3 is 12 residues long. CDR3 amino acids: CASSPNNNEQFF. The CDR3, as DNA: TGTGCCAGCTCACCAAACAACAATGAGCAGTTCTTC.

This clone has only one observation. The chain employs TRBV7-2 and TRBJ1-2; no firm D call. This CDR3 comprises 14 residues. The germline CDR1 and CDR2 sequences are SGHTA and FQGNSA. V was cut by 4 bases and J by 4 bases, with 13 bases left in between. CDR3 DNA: TGTGCCAGCAGCTCCCCGGGGTTGAGCTATGGCTACACCTTC. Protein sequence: CASSSPGLSYGYTF.

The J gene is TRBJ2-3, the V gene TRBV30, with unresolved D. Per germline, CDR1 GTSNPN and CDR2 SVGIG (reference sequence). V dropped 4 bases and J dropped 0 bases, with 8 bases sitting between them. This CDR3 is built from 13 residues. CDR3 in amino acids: CAWTDFSTDTQYF. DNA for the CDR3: TGTGCCTGGACTGACTTTAGCACAGATACGCAGTATTTT.

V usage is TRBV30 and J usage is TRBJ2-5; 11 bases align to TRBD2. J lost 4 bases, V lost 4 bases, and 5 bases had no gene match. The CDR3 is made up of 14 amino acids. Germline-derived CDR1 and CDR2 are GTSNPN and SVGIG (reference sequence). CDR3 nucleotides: TGTGCCTGGACCGCAGGGACTAGCGGAGAGACCCAGTACTTC. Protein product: CAWTAGTSGETQYF.

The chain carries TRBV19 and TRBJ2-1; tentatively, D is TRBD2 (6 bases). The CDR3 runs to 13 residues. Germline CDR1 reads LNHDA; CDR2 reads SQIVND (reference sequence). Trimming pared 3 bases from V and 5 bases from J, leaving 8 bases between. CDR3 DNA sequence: TGTGCCAGTAGTATCAGGAGGGACAATGAGCAGTTCTTC. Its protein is CASSIRRDNEQFF. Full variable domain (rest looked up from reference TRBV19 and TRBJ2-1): DGGITQSPKYLFRKEGQNVTLSCEQNLNHDAMYWYRQDPGQGLRLIYYSQIVNDFQKGDIAEGYSVSREKKESFPLTVTSAQKNPTAFYLCASSIRRDNEQFFGPGTRLTVL.

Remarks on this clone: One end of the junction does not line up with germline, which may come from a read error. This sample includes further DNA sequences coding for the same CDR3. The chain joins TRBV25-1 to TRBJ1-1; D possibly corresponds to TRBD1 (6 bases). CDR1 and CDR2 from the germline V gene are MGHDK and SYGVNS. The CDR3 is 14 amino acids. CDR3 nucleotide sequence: TGTGCCAGCAGTATAGTCGGACAGAACACTGAGGCTTTCTTT. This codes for CASSIVGQNTEAFF.

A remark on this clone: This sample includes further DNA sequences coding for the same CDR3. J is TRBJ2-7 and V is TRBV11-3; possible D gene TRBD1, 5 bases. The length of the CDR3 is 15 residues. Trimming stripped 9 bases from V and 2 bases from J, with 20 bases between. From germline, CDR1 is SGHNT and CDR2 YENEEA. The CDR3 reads CASSHRQKAAYEQYF. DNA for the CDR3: TGTGCCAGTAGCCACAGGCAGAAGGCGGCCTACGAGCAGTACTTC.

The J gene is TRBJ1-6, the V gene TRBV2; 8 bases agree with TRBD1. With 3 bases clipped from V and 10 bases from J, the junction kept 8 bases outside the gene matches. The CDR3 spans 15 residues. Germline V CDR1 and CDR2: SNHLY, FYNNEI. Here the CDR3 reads CASSDPGGFGSPLHF. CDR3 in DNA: TGTGCCAGCAGTGATCCAGGGGGCTTCGGATCACCCCTCCACTTT.

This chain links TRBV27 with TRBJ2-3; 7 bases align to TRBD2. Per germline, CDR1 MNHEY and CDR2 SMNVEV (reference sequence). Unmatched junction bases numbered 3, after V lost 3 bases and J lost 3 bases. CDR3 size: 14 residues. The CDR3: CASSLTSPTDTQYF. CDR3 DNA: TGTGCCAGCAGTTTGACTAGCCCAACAGATACGCAGTATTTT.

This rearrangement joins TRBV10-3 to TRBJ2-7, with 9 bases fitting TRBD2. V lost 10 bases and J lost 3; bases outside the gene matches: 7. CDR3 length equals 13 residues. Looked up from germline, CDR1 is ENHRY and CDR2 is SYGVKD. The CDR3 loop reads CATLAGQGYEQYF. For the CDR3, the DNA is TGTGCCACCCTAGCGGGGCAAGGCTACGAGCAGTACTTC.

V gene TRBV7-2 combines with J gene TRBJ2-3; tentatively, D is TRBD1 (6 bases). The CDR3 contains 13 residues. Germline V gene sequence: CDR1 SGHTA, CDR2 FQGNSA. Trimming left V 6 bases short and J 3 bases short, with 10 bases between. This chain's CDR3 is CASRQGATDTQYF. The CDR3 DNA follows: TGTGCCAGCAGACAGGGCGCGACAGATACGCAGTATTTT.

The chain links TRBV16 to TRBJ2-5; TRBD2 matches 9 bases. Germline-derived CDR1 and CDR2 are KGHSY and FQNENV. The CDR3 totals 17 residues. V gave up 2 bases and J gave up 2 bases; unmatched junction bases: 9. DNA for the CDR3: TGTGCCAGCAGCCAACAGGGTCTAGCGGGGAAACAAGAGACCCAGTACTTC. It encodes CASSQQGLAGKQETQYF.

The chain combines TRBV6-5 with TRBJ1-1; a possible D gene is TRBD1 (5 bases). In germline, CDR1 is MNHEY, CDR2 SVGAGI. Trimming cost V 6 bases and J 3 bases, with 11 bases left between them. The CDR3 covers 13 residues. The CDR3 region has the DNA TGTGCCAGCAGGCGGGACCGGTACACTGAAGCTTTCTTT. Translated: CASRRDRYTEAFF.